These T cell receptor beta chains were read from a single sample in a study of vaccination and CD4 T cells after COVID-19. In TCRdb, the PCR reads were re-called with MiXCR into one record per CDR3 protein. The table has approximately 16,000 distinct CDR3 sequences, 30% to 35% seen once. These TCRs' antigens remain unknown. Sequenced sample: cultured CD4+ T cells from blood. Receptors were obtained from a human donor with COVID-19. The CDR3 runs from the conserved cysteine through the conserved F or W. Fields, in order: clone size, J gene, V gene, D gene, CDR3 DNA, CDR3 protein. D genes are given only for firm matches. A clone size is listed for some rows: how often the clone was seen (once, few, many), or a class if it is expanded.

>.|TRBJ1-6|TRBV10-3|.
TGTGCCATCAGTACTGCTCGTGACCCAAACCTCGCCGAGGAGAATTCACCCCTCCACTTT
CAISTARDPNLAEENSPLHF
>.|TRBJ1-1|TRBV6-1|.
TGTGCCAGCAGTGACTACGCGCGGGGGAACACTGAAGCTTTCTTT
CASSDYARGNTEAFF
>.|TRBJ2-7|TRBV2|.
TGTGCCAGCACCCGCCGGGGCTACGAGCAGTACTTC
CASTRRGYEQYF
>once|TRBJ1-6|TRBV30|.
TGTGCCTGGGTATCGGGTCGAGATATTTCACCCCTCCACTTT
CAWVSGRDISPLHF
>.|TRBJ1-2|TRBV5-8|TRBD1
TGTGCCAGCAGCAGGGACAGGATATATGGCTACACCTTC
CASSRDRIYGYTF
>.|TRBJ2-5|TRBV15|.
TGTGCCACCAGCAGAGCCCCCGCGGTCTGGGAGACCCAGTACTTC
CATSRAPAVWETQYF
>.|TRBJ1-4|TRBV19|.
TGTGCCAGTAGTATAAGCTGGCAGAATGAAAAACTGTTTTTT
CASSISWQNEKLFF
>few|TRBJ1-4|TRBV20-1|.
TGCAGTGCCGTCGGGGGGGGCTCGGGGGAAAAACTGTTTTTT
CSAVGGGSGEKLFF
>few|TRBJ2-7|TRBV15|TRBD1
TGTGCCACCAGCGACCGAGGACAGGGGACTTACGAGCAGTACTTC
CATSDRGQGTYEQYF
>few|TRBJ2-7|TRBV6-1|TRBD2
TGTGCCAGCAGCCCATACTCTCGACTAGCGGGGGGCTCCTACGAGCAGTACTTC
CASSPYSRLAGGSYEQYF
>few|TRBJ2-1|TRBV20-1|TRBD2
TGCAGTGCTAAAGCTAGCGGGGGGCAGCGAGGTGAGCAGTTCTTC
CSAKASGGQRGEQFF
>.|TRBJ1-2|TRBV11-2|.
TGTGCCAGCAGCTTAGAGCTTTCTATCTATGGCTACACCTTC
CASSLELSIYGYTF
>.|TRBJ1-1|TRBV12-3/TRBV12-4|.
TGTGCCAGCACCCCCTCCCGACCGAACACTGAAGCTTTCTTT
CASTPSRPNTEAFF
>few|TRBJ2-1|TRBV19|TRBD2
TGTGCCAGTAGTCGACGGACTAGCGGGCCTGGTGAGCAGTTCTTC
CASSRRTSGPGEQFF
>few|TRBJ2-1|TRBV2|.
TGTGCCAGCAGTTCTTGGGCAAGTGGTAATGAGCAGTTCTTC
CASSSWASGNEQFF
>.|TRBJ2-1|TRBV27|TRBD2
TGTGCCAGCAGTTTAAACCTGGCGGGAGCAAACAATGAGCAGTTCTTC
CASSLNLAGANNEQFF
>.|TRBJ2-3|TRBV7-2|TRBD2
TGTGCCAGCAGCTTAGCCGCGGGGGGGGCAGATACGCAGTATTTT
CASSLAAGGADTQYF
>few|TRBJ2-5|TRBV7-9|.
TGTGCCAGCAGCTTAGGTTCGGGTTTTGGGGAGACCCAGTACTTC
CASSLGSGFGETQYF
>.|TRBJ2-5|TRBV19|TRBD1
TGTGCCAGTAGTTGGACAGGTGGAGAGACCCAGTACTTC
CASSWTGGETQYF
>.|TRBJ1-1|TRBV7-8|TRBD1
TGTGCCAGCAGCAGACAGGGGGCAATGAACACTGAAGCTTTCTTT
CASSRQGAMNTEAFF
>.|TRBJ2-3|TRBV6-2/TRBV6-3|.
TGTGCCAGCAGTTCGCTTAGCACAGATACGCAGTATTTT
CASSSLSTDTQYF
>.|TRBJ1-3|TRBV20-1|.
TGCAGTGCTAGGACCGTCTCTGGAAACACCATATATTTT
CSARTVSGNTIYF
>.|TRBJ2-4|TRBV5-4|TRBD1
TGTGCCAGCAGCTTACGGGACAGTGGGAACATTCAGTACTTC
CASSLRDSGNIQYF
>.|TRBJ2-5|TRBV4-3|TRBD1
TGCGCCAGCAGCCAAGATGGGACAGGGGAGGGGACCCAGTACTTC
CASSQDGTGEGTQYF
>.|TRBJ1-5|TRBV5-8|.
TGTGCCAGTACCCTAGTGGTGCCCCAGCATTTT
CASTLVVPQHF
>once|TRBJ2-3|TRBV20-1|TRBD2
TGCAGTGCTAGCGGGGGGGCCGCCAATACGCAGTATTTT
CSASGGAANTQYF
>.|TRBJ1-4|TRBV27|TRBD1
TGTGCCAGCAGGCTCTCAGGGGGCGGAGGGGAAAAACTGTTTTTT
CASRLSGGGGEKLFF
>.|TRBJ2-1|TRBV5-1|TRBD2
TGCGCCAGCAGCTTGGCCCCGGGGGGGGGTGGCAATGAGCAGTTCTTC
CASSLAPGGGGNEQFF
>.|TRBJ2-5|TRBV6-2/TRBV6-3|TRBD2
TGTGCCAGCACCTTAGCGGGGGAAGAGACCCAGTACTTC
CASTLAGEETQYF
>medium-sized|TRBJ1-5|TRBV20-1|.
TGCAGTGCTAGAGATACTGGGGCAGCAGCCCAGCATTTT
CSARDTGAAAQHF
>.|TRBJ2-1|TRBV6-2/TRBV6-3|TRBD2
TGTGCCAGCAGTTCAGCGGGACTAGCGGGGGGGCAGTTCTTC
CASSSAGLAGGQFF
>few|TRBJ1-2|TRBV6-1|TRBD1
TGTGCCAGCATTATGGTCGGACAGGCGAACTATGGCTACACCTTC
CASIMVGQANYGYTF
>medium-sized|TRBJ1-2|TRBV19|.
TGTGCCAGTAGTAAACCAGGGGAGGTAAACTATGGCTACACCTTC
CASSKPGEVNYGYTF
>.|TRBJ2-5|TRBV7-8|.
TGTGCCAGCGCCGGGAGCAACAGAAGAGAAGAGACCCAGTACTTC
CASAGSNRREETQYF
>few|TRBJ1-1|TRBV4-2|TRBD1
TGTGCCAGCAGCCAAGTCCCAGGGGGCACTGAAGCTTTCTTT
CASSQVPGGTEAFF
>few|TRBJ1-3|TRBV7-9|.
TGTGCCAGCAGCCAAGACTCTGGAAACACCATATATTTT
CASSQDSGNTIYF
>few|TRBJ1-2|TRBV27|.
TGTGCCAGCAGTAGGGGGAACTATGGCTACACCTTC
CASSRGNYGYTF
>.|TRBJ2-7|TRBV15|.
TGTGCCACCAGCAGGGGCGGCTTCGAGACCTACGAGCAGTACTTC
CATSRGGFETYEQYF
>.|TRBJ2-7|TRBV6-2/TRBV6-3|.
TGTGCCAGCACGACAGACTCCTACGAGCAGTACTTC
CASTTDSYEQYF
>medium-sized|TRBJ1-2|TRBV5-8|TRBD1
TGTGCCAGCAGCGTACAGGGGGTATTCGGTGGCTACACCTTC
CASSVQGVFGGYTF
>.|TRBJ2-3|TRBV2|.
TGTGCCAGCAGGGGTACCCCCGGGACAAGACAGAGCAGGAGCACAGATACGCAGTATTTT
CASRGTPGTRQSRSTDTQYF
>few|TRBJ2-7|TRBV10-1|.
TGCGCCAGCAGTGAGCGGGGACGGGGACTCTACGAGCAGTACTTC
CASSERGRGLYEQYF
>.|TRBJ1-1|TRBV3-1|.
TGTGCCAGCAGCCCACGAACAGGGCCTAACACTGAAGCTTTCTTT
CASSPRTGPNTEAFF
>few|TRBJ2-5|TRBV7-9|TRBD2
TGTGCCAGCTTGAAGGTCCGGTCTAGCGGGGCAGGCGAGACCCAGTACTTC
CASLKVRSSGAGETQYF
>few|TRBJ1-2|TRBV24-1|.
TGTGCCACCAGTGACCCGAGGGGTGGGGGCTACACCTTC
CATSDPRGGGYTF
>few|TRBJ1-5|TRBV10-2|.
TGCGCCAGCAAGGGAGATGGCAATCAGCCCCAGCATTTT
CASKGDGNQPQHF
>once|TRBJ2-1|TRBV19|.
TGTGCCAGTAGTCCCAGGGACCTACTAAATTACAATGAGCAGTTCTTC
CASSPRDLLNYNEQFF
>.|TRBJ2-2|TRBV19|.
TGTGCCATTCACTCGGGCACCACCGGGGAGCTGTTTTTT
CAIHSGTTGELFF
>.|TRBJ2-3|TRBV19|TRBD2
TGTGCCAGTACCGGACTAGCGGGGGCGAGGACAGATACGCAGTATTTT
CASTGLAGARTDTQYF
>few|TRBJ1-2|TRBV6-1|TRBD1
TGTGCCAGCAGGGGACAGGGGGACTATGGCTACACCTTC
CASRGQGDYGYTF
>.|TRBJ2-7|TRBV6-2/TRBV6-3|TRBD1
TGTGCCAGCAGTTACCGGGACAGCTTCTACGAGCAGTACTTC
CASSYRDSFYEQYF
>.|TRBJ1-2|TRBV4-2|.
TGTGCCAGCAGCCAAGAGGTTAACAGAGTTAACTATGGCTACACCTTC
CASSQEVNRVNYGYTF
>few|TRBJ1-5|TRBV10-3|TRBD1
TGTGCCATCAGTGAGGATGGACAGGTTCTACGGCCCCAGCATTTT
CAISEDGQVLRPQHF
>few|TRBJ2-1|TRBV20-1|.
TGCAGTGCTAGAGTCCCTAGTCGCCTGCTCTCCTACAATGAGCAGTTCTTC
CSARVPSRLLSYNEQFF
>.|TRBJ2-4|TRBV5-4|.
TGTGCCAGCAGCTTGGGTCAGCAAAACATTCAGTACTTC
CASSLGQQNIQYF